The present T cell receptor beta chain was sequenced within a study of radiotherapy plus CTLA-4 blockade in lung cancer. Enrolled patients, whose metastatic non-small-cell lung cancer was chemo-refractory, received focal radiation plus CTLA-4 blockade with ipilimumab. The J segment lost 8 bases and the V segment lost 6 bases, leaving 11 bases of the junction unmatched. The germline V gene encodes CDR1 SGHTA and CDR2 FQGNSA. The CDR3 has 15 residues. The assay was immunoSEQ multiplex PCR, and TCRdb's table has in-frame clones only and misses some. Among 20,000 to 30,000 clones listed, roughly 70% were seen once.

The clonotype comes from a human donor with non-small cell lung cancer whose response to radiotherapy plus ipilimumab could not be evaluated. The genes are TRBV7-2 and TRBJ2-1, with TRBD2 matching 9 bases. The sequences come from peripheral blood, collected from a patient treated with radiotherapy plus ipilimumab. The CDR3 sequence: CASRSPGLASHEQFF. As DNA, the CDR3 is TGTGCCAGCAGATCCCCGGGACTAGCATCCCATGAGCAGTTCTTC.